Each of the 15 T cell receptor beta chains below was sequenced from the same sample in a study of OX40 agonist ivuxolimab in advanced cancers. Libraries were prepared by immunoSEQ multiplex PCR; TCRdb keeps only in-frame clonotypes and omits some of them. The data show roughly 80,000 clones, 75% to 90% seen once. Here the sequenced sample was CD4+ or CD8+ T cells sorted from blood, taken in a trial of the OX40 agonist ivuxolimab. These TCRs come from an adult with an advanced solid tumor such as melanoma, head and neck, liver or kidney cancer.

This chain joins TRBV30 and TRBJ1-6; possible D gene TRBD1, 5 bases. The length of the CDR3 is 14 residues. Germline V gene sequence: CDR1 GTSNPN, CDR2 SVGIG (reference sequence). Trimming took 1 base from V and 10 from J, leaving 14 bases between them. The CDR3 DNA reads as TGTGCCTGGAGTGGGCAGGGCCTAGGGTCACCCCTCCACTTT. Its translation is CAWSGQGLGSPLHF.

The CDR3 protein is CASSNAGQGDPGYTF. CDR3 nucleotides: TGTGCCAGCAGCAACGCGGGACAGGGGGATCCTGGCTACACCTTC. This chain uses TRBV21-1 with TRBJ1-2; the table's D call of TRBD1 was not tested on the DNA. TRBV21-1 is a pseudogene. CDR3 length: 15 amino acids.

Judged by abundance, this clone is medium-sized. DNA of the CDR3: TGTGCCAGCAGTCCACCCCCGAGGGTGAGAAGCAATCAGCCCCAGCATTTT. Encoded protein: CASSPPPRVRSNQPQHF. V gene TRBV28 combines with J gene TRBJ1-5; D remains unclear. Germline CDR1 is MDHEN and CDR2 is SYDVKM. Trimming left V 5 bases short and J 1 base short, with 18 bases between. The CDR3 totals 17 residues. The full variable domain, completed using reference TRBV28 and TRBJ1-5, is DVKVTQSSRYLVKRTGEKVFLECVQDMDHENMFWYRQDPGLGLRLIYFSYDVKMKEKGDIPEGYSVSREKKERFSLILESASTNQTSMYLCASSPPPRVRSNQPQHFGDGTRLSIL.

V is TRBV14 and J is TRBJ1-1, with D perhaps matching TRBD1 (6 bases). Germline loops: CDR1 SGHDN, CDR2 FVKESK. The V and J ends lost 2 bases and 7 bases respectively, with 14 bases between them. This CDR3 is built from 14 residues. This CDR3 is CASSQQGKGIEAFF. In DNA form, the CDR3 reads TGTGCCAGCAGCCAACAGGGGAAGGGTATTGAAGCTTTCTTT.

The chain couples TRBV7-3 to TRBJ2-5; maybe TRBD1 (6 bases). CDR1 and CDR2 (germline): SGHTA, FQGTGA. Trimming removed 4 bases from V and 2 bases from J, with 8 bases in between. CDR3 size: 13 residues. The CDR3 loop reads CASSSDSQETQYF. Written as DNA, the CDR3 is TGTGCCAGCAGCTCGGACAGTCAAGAGACCCAGTACTTC.

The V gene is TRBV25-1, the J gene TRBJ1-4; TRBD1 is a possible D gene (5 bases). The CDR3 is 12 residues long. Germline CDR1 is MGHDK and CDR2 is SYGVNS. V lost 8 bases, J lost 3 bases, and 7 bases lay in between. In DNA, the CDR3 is TGTGCCAGCCGGGGCTCTAATGAAAAACTGTTTTTT. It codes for CASRGSNEKLFF.

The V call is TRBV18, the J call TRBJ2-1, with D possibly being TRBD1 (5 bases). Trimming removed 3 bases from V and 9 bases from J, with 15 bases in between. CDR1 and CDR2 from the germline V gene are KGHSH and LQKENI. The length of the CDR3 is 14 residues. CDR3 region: CASSPSSGLSEQFF. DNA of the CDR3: TGTGCCAGCTCACCCTCATCAGGGTTGTCTGAGCAGTTCTTC.

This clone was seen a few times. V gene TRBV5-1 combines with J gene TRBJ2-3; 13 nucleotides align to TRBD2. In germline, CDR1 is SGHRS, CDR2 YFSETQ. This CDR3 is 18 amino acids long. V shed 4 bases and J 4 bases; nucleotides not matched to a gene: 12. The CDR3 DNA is TGCGCCAGCAGCCTGAAAAGGACTAGCGGGAGTTGGGCAGATACGCAGTATTTT. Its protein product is CASSLKRTSGSWADTQYF.

CDR3 DNA sequence: TGTGCCAGCAGCACGGGCATGGGACAGCACTCTGGAAACACCATATATTTT. Amino acids: CASSTGMGQHSGNTIYF. The chain recombines TRBV5-6 with TRBJ1-3; TRBD1 aligns across 7 bases. Germline CDR1 and CDR2: SGHDT and YYEEEE. The V gene end was trimmed by 4 bases and the J gene end by 0 bases; junction bases not matched to a gene: 10. CDR3 length: 17 amino acids.

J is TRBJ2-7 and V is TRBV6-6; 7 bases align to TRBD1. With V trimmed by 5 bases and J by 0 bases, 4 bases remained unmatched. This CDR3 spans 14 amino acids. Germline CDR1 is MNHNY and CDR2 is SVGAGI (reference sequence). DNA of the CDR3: TGTGCCAGCAGTCGGCAGGGGGTCTCCTACGAGCAGTACTTC. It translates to CASSRQGVSYEQYF.

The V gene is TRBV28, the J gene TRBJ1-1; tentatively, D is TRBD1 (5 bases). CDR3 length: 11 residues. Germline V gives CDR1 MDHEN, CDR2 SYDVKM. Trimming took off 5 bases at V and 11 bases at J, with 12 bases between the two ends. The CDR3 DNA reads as TGTGCCAGCAGTCGGGGACTTTTCGCTTTCTTT. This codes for CASSRGLFAFF.

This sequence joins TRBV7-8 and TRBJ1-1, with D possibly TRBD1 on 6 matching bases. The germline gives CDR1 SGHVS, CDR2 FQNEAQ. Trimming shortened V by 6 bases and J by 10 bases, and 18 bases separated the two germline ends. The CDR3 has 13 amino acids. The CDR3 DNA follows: TGTGCCAGCAGAGGGGGGCTCGGGGAGCGAGCTTTCTTT. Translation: CASRGGLGERAFF. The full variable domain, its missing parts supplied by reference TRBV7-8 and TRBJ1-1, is GAGVSQSPRYKVAKRGQDVALRCDPISGHVSLFWYQQALGQGPEFLTYFQNEAQLDKSGLPSDRFFAERPEGSVSTLKIQRTQQEDSAVYLCASRGGLGERAFFGQGTRLTVV.

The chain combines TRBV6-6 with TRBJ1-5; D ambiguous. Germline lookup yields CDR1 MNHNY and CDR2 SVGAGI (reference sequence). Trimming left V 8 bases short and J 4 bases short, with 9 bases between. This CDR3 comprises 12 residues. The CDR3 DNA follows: TGTGCCAGCCGATCCCAGAATCAGCCCCAGCATTTT. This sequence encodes CASRSQNQPQHF.

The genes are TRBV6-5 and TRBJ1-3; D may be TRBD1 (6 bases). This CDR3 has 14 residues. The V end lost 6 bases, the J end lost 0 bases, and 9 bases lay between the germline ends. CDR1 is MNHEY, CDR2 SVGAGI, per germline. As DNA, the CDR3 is TGTGCCAGCAGGGGGGCCCGCTCTGGAAACACCATATATTTT. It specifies CASRGARSGNTIYF.

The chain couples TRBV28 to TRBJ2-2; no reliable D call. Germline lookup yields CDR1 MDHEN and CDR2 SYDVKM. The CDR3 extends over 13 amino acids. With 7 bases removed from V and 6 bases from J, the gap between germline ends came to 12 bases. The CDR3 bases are TGTGCCAGCAACGAGAGAGAGGCCGGGGAGCTGTTTTTT. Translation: CASNEREAGELFF.